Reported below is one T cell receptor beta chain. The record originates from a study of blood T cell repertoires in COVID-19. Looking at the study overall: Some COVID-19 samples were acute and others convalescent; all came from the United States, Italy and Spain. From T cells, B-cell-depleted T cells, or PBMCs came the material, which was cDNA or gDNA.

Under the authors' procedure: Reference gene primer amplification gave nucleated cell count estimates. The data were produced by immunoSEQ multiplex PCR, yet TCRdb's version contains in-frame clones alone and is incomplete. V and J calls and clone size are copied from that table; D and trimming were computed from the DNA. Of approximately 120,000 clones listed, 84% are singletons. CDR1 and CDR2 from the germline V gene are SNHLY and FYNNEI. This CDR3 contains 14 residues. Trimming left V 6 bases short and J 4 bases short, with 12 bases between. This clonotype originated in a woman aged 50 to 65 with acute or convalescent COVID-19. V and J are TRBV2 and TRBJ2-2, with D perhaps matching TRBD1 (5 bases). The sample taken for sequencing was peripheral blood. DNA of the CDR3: TGTGCCAGCAGGTGGCAGGGAAGCACCGGGGAGCTGTTTTTT. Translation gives CASRWQGSTGELFF.